The 25 T cell receptor beta chains below come from one sample, sequenced in a study of cytomegalovirus exposure and HLA in healthy donors. PCR involved 60 Vbeta and 13 Jbeta primers. Clones were read by immunoSEQ multiplex PCR, and TCRdb kept only the in-frame ones, dropping some. This repertoire shows around 160,000 clones, around 85% found once; its top ten account for about 2%. Sample: PBMCs. These receptors all come from a human donor in good health.

The chain joins TRBV19 to TRBJ2-2, with 7 bases fitting TRBD1. The germline V gene encodes CDR1 LNHDA and CDR2 SQIVND (reference sequence). This CDR3 comprises 15 residues. J gave up 6 bases and V 5 bases, and 9 bases lay outside the gene matches. CDR3 bases: TGTGCCAGTAGTCCTCGCGACAGGGCTCCCGGGGAGCTGTTTTTT. It is translated as CASSPRDRAPGELFF.

V usage is TRBV25-1 and J usage is TRBJ2-5; weak D call: TRBD1 (6 bases). The CDR3 has 14 amino acids. V lost 8 bases and J 2 bases, leaving 15 bases between the germline ends. Germline lookup yields CDR1 MGHDK and CDR2 SYGVNS. As DNA, the CDR3 is TGTGCCAGCGGCCGGACAGATTCTCAAGAGACCCAGTACTTC. This sequence encodes CASGRTDSQETQYF.

This clone has just one count. The V gene is TRBV7-9, the J gene TRBJ1-5; TRBD1 aligns across 8 bases. The CDR3 spans 15 residues. Germline V CDR1 and CDR2: SEHNR, FQNEAQ (reference sequence). The ends lost 1 base at V and 7 bases at J; junction bases unmatched: 6. As DNA, the CDR3 is TGTGCCAGCAGCTTAGGGACAGGGAGAGACCAGCCCCAGCATTTT. Amino acid sequence: CASSLGTGRDQPQHF.

The chain is built from TRBV25-1 and TRBJ2-5, with D unclear. Germline V gene lookup returns CDR1 MGHDK and CDR2 SYGVNS. This CDR3 region has 12 residues. Trimming cost V 4 bases and J 2 bases, with 5 bases left between them. The CDR3 nucleotides read TGTGCCAGCAGTGCACAGCAAGAGACCCAGTACTTC. It is translated as CASSAQQETQYF. Supplemented by reference TRBV25-1 and TRBJ2-5, the full variable domain reads EADIYQTPRYLVIGTGKKITLECSQTMGHDKMYWYQQDPGMELHLIHYSYGVNSTEKGDLSSESTVSRIRTEHFPLTLESARPSHTSQYLCASSAQQETQYFGPGTRLLVL.

Comments on this clone: The junction does not match germline at one end; this may be a read error. The J gene is TRBJ2-1, the V gene TRBV7-7, with 10 bases aligning to TRBD1. CDR1 SSHAT and CDR2 FNYEAQ come from the germline V gene (reference sequence). This CDR3 has 15 residues. The CDR3 here is CASSLGTGANNEQFF. CDR3 DNA sequence: TGTGCTAGCAGCTTAGGGACAGGGGCCAACAATGAGCAGTTCTTC.

The chain employs TRBV5-1 and TRBJ2-1, with TRBD2 identical over 11 bases. This CDR3 is 16 amino acids long. Germline V gives CDR1 SGHRS, CDR2 YFSETQ. The junction had 6 bases not matched to a gene; V was cut back by 3 bases and J by 4 bases. CDR3 sequence: CASSSFRTSGYNEQFF. The CDR3 DNA reads as TGCGCCAGCAGCTCATTCCGGACTAGCGGGTACAATGAGCAGTTCTTC.

This clone showed up just once. CDR3 amino acids: CASSLEGYGYGYTF. The CDR3 DNA reads TGCGCCAGCAGCTTGGAGGGGTACGGCTATGGCTACACCTTC. The chain carries TRBV5-1 and TRBJ1-2, with a tentative D call TRBD1 (5 bases). This CDR3 region has 14 residues. Germline lookup yields CDR1 SGHRS and CDR2 YFSETQ. The V gene lost 0 bases and the J gene lost 4 bases, with 10 bases spanning the gap.

The genes are TRBV5-1 and TRBJ1-2; 10 bases map to TRBD1. From germline, CDR1 is SGHRS and CDR2 YFSETQ. The CDR3 has 14 amino acids. V lost 4 bases and J lost 8; bases outside the gene matches: 8. CDR3 sequence (DNA): TGCGCCAGCAGCGATACCGGGACAGGGGAGGGCTACACCTTC. Translation gives CASSDTGTGEGYTF.

The chain couples TRBV2 to TRBJ2-7; perhaps TRBD2 as D (6 bases). The germline V gene encodes CDR1 SNHLY and CDR2 FYNNEI. Trimming shortened V by 7 bases and J by 4 bases, and 23 bases separated the two germline ends. This CDR3 comprises 16 residues. CDR3 DNA: TGTGCCAGCACCAGATCTCCGGGACTTATTGAATACGAGCAGTACTTC. Translation gives CASTRSPGLIEYEQYF.

Here the CDR3 DNA reads TGTGCCAGCAGCCCCGGAGGACTGAACACTGAAGCTTTCTTT. It encodes CASSPGGLNTEAFF. V and J are TRBV6-5 and TRBJ1-1; D is undetermined. Germline V CDR1 and CDR2: MNHEY, SVGAGI. The CDR3 is 14 amino acids. V lost 6 bases and J 0 bases, leaving 11 bases between the germline ends.

With respect to this clone: The sample contains more than one DNA sequence encoding this CDR3. The rearrangement links TRBV5-4 to TRBJ1-1, with 8 bases lining up with TRBD1. The CDR3 is 14 amino acids. V was pared by 8 bases and J by 2 bases, with 8 bases of the junction left unmatched. The germline CDR1 and CDR2 sequences are SGHNT and YYREEE (reference sequence). The DNA of the CDR3 is TGTGCCAGTAGCCCGGACAGGGCTAACACTGAAGCTTTCTTT. Protein sequence: CASSPDRANTEAFF.

This clone has only a few counts. The V gene is TRBV2, the J gene TRBJ2-7; 8 bases are a match to TRBD1. CDR1 is SNHLY and CDR2 is FYNNEI in the germline V gene. This CDR3 is built from 13 residues. The ends lost 5 bases at V and 7 bases at J; junction bases unmatched: 7. The CDR3 bases are TGTGCCAGCAGTACCCAGGGGGCGAATGAGCAGTACTTC. Translation: CASSTQGANEQYF.

This clone was detected a few times. The chain combines TRBV7-2 with TRBJ1-1; D not certain. The CDR3 is made up of 13 amino acids. Germline V gene sequence: CDR1 SGHTA, CDR2 FQGNSA. V was shortened by 3 bases and J by 7 bases, with 12 bases between the two germline ends. Here the CDR3 reads CASSFSLPYEAFF. The CDR3 bases are TGTGCCAGCAGCTTTAGCTTACCCTATGAAGCTTTCTTT.

In its sample, this clone was seen a few times. The sample holds other DNA sequences that translate to the same CDR3. This chain uses TRBV5-8 with TRBJ1-5; 9 bases are a match to TRBD1. CDR1 and CDR2 (germline): SGHTS, YDEGEE. This CDR3 comprises 15 residues. The ends lost 4 bases at V and 1 base at J; junction bases unmatched: 3. CDR3 DNA sequence: TGTGCCAGCAGCCCCGGGACAGGGAGCAATCAGCCCCAGCATTTT. Its translation: CASSPGTGSNQPQHF.

Concerning this clone: The identical CDR3 is also encoded by other nucleotide sequences in the sample. The V and J genes are TRBV5-1 and TRBJ2-7, with 7 bases fitting TRBD2. The CDR3 spans 13 residues. Per the germline V gene, CDR1 is SGHRS and CDR2 is YFSETQ. V lost 1 base and J lost 3; bases outside the gene matches: 1. CDR3 loop: CASSLTGGYEQYF. The CDR3 region has the DNA TGCGCCAGCAGCTTGACGGGGGGCTACGAGCAGTACTTC.

This sequence joins TRBV6-5 and TRBJ1-5; TRBD1 aligns across 8 bases. The CDR3 loop spans 14 amino acids. With 6 bases clipped from V and 5 bases from J, the junction kept 6 bases outside the gene matches. The germline CDR1 and CDR2 sequences are MNHEY and SVGAGI. Here the CDR3 DNA reads TGTGCCAGCAGCCCCGGGACAGGCTATCAGCCCCAGCATTTT. Translation: CASSPGTGYQPQHF.

This clone was counted a few times. The V gene is TRBV9, the J gene TRBJ2-7; the match to TRBD2 covers 8 bases. V was clipped by 4 bases and J by 3 bases; unmatched bases: 9. The CDR3 runs 15 residues. From germline, CDR1 is SGDLS and CDR2 YYNGEE. The CDR3 coding sequence is TGTGCCAGCAGCCCCTACGGGGGGGCCGGCTACGAGCAGTACTTC. It encodes CASSPYGGAGYEQYF.

This chain uses TRBV5-5 with TRBJ1-2, with 12 bases aligning to TRBD1. Trimming cost V 1 base and J 8 bases; bases outside gene matches: 12. CDR1 and CDR2 from the germline V gene are SGHKS and YYEKEE (reference sequence). The CDR3 runs 17 residues. The CDR3 DNA is TGTGCCAGCAGCTTGCGGGGACAGGGGGCCTCCTCCCCCGGCTACACCTTC. This gives the protein CASSLRGQGASSPGYTF. The full variable domain, completed using reference TRBV5-5 and TRBJ1-2, is DAGVTQSPTHLIKTRGQQVTLRCSPISGHKSVSWYQQVLGQGPQFIFQYYEKEERGRGNFPDRFSARQFPNYSSELNVNALLLGDSALYLCASSLRGQGASSPGYTFGSGTRLTVV.

The V gene is TRBV27, the J gene TRBJ2-7; TRBD1 aligns across 9 bases. The germline CDR1 and CDR2 sequences are MNHEY and SMNVEV (reference sequence). The CDR3 spans 15 residues. The V segment lost 0 bases and the J segment 4 bases; nucleotides outside the gene matches: 4. The CDR3 is CASSLSGTGHYEQYF. CDR3 DNA sequence: TGTGCCAGCAGTTTATCAGGGACAGGGCATTACGAGCAGTACTTC.

This chain connects TRBV5-4 to TRBJ2-5; 8 bases fit TRBD1. The ends lost 4 bases at V and 5 bases at J; junction bases unmatched: 1. In germline, CDR1 is SGHNT, CDR2 YYREEE (reference sequence). This CDR3 spans 12 amino acids. CDR3 sequence: CASSRTGETQYF. DNA for the CDR3: TGTGCCAGCAGCCGGACAGGGGAGACCCAGTACTTC. Full variable domain (outside the CDR3, taken from reference TRBV5-4 and TRBJ2-5): ETGVTQSPTHLIKTRGQQVTLRCSSQSGHNTVSWYQQALGQGPQFIFQYYREEENGRGNFPPRFSGLQFPNYSSELNVNALELDDSALYLCASSRTGETQYFGPGTRLLVL.

This chain uses TRBV7-9 with TRBJ2-2, with a possible D match to TRBD2 (7 bases). CDR1 is SEHNR and CDR2 is FQNEAQ in the germline V gene (reference sequence). V lost 2 bases, J lost 0 bases, and 13 bases lay in between. This CDR3 spans 17 amino acids. For the CDR3, the DNA is TGTGCCAGCAGCTTAATAGGGGGGGAGACGAACACCGGGGAGCTGTTTTTT. Protein sequence: CASSLIGGETNTGELFF.

The DNA of the CDR3 is TGTGCCAGCAGCTCCCCCCGAGAGGGGGCGGGTGGCTACACCTTC. It yields the protein CASSSPREGAGGYTF. The chain links TRBV11-2 to TRBJ1-2, with TRBD1 matching 7 bases. The CDR3 runs to 15 residues. Trimming removed 4 bases from V and 7 bases from J; junction bases left unmatched: 12. The germline V gene has CDR1 SGHAT and CDR2 FQNNGV.

The rearrangement links TRBV6-1 to TRBJ2-1; 10 bases line up with TRBD1. Germline V lookup: CDR1 MNHNS, CDR2 SASEGT. The CDR3 is 15 residues long. Trimming at V came to 2 bases and at J to 8 bases, leaving 6 bases not matched to a gene. The CDR3 coding sequence is TGTGCCAGCAGTGAAACCGGGACAGGGGCGGATGAGCAGTTCTTC. Translated: CASSETGTGADEQFF.

V gene TRBV7-9 combines with J gene TRBJ2-1, with 11 bases fitting TRBD2. The CDR3 length is 18 residues. Per germline, CDR1 SEHNR and CDR2 FQNEAQ (reference sequence). V dropped 4 bases and J dropped 8; count of bases not matched to a gene: 16. The CDR3 region is CASSSPNVAGGRRDEQFF. DNA for the CDR3: TGTGCCAGCAGCTCCCCGAACGTAGCGGGGGGGCGCAGAGATGAGCAGTTCTTC.

The gene calls are TRBV10-3 and TRBJ2-7; 10 bases are a match to TRBD1. Germline V gene sequence: CDR1 ENHRY, CDR2 SYGVKD. The CDR3 runs to 13 residues. V shed 6 bases and J 2 bases; nucleotides not matched to a gene: 1. CDR3 coding DNA: TGTGCCATCAGAGGGACAGGGGCCTACGAGCAGTACTTC. This encodes CAIRGTGAYEQYF.